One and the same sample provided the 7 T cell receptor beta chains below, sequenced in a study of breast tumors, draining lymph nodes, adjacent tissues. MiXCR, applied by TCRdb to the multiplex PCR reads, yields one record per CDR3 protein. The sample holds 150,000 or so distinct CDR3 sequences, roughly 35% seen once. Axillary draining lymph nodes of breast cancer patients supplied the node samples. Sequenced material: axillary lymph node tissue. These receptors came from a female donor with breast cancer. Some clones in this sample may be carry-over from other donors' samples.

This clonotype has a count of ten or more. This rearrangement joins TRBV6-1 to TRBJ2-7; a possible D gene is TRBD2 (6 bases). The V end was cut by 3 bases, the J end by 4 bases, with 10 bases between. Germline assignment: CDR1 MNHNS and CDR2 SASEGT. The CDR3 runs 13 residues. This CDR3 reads CASSDGGFYEQYF. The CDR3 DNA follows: TGTGCCAGCAGTGACGGGGGATTTTACGAGCAGTACTTC.

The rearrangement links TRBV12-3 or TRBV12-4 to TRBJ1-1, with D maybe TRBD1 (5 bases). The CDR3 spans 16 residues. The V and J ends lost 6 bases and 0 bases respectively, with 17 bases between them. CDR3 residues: CASSRSGGTMNTEAFF. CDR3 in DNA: TGTGCCAGCAGCCGATCGGGGGGGACCATGAACACTGAAGCTTTCTTT.

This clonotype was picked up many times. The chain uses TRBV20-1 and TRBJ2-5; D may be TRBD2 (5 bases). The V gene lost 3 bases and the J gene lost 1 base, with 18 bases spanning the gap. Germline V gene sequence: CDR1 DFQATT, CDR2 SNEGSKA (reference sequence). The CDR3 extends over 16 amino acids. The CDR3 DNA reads TGCAGTGCTAGGTCCGAGAGCGGATGGTCCCAAGAGACCCAGTACTTC. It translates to CSARSESGWSQETQYF.

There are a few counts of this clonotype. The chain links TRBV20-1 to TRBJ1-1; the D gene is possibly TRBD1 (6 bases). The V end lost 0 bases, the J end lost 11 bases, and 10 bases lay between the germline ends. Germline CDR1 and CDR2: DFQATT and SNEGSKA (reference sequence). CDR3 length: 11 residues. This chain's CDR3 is CSAREGGGAFF. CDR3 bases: TGCAGTGCTAGAGAGGGGGGCGGGGCTTTCTTT.

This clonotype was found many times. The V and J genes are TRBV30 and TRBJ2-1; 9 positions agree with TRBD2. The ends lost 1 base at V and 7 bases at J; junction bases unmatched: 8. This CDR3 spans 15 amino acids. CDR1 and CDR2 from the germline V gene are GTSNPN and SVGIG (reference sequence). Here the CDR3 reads CAWSEEAGGLNEQFF. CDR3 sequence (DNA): TGTGCCTGGAGTGAGGAAGCGGGAGGATTGAATGAGCAGTTCTTC.

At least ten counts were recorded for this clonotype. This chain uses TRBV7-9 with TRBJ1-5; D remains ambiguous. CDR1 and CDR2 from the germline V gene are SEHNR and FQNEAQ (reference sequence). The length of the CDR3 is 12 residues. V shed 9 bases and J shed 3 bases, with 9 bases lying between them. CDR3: CARDGPNQPQHF. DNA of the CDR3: TGTGCCAGAGACGGCCCCAATCAGCCCCAGCATTTT.

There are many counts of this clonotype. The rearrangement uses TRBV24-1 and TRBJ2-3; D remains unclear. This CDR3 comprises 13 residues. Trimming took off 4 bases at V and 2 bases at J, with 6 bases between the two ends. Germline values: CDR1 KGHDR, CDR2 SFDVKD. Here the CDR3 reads CATSDPPTDTQYF. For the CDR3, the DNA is TGTGCCACCAGTGACCCCCCCACAGATACGCAGTATTTT.